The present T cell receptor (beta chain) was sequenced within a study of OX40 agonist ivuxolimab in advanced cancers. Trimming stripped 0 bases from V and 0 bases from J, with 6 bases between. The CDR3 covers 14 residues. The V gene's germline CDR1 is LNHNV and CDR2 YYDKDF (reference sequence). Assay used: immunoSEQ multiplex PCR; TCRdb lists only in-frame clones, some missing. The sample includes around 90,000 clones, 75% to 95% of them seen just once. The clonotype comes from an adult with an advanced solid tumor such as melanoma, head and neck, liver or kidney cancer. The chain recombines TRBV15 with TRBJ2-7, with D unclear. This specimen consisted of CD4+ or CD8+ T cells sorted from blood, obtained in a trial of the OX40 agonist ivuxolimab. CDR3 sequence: CATSRESGSYEQYF. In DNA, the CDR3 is TGTGCCACCAGCAGAGAGAGTGGCTCCTACGAGCAGTACTTC.